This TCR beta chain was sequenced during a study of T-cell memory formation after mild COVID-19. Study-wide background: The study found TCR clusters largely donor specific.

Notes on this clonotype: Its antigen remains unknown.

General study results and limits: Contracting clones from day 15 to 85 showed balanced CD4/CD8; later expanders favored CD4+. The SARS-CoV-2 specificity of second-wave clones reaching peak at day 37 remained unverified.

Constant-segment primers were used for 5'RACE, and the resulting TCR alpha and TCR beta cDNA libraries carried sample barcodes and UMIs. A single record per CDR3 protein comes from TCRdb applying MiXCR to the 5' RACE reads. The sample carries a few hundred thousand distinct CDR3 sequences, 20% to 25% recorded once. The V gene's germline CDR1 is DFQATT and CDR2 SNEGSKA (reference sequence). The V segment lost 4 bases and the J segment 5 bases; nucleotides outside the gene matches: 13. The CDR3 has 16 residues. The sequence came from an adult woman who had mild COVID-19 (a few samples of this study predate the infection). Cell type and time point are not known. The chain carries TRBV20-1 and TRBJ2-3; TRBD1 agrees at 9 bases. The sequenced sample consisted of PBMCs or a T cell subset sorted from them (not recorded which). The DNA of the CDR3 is TGCAGTGCTAAAGACATGGGGACAGGGAAGTTAGATACGCAGTATTTT. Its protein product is CSAKDMGTGKLDTQYF.